This T cell receptor beta chain was recorded in a study of T cells in Graves' hyperthyroidism and ophthalmopathy. Hyperthyroidism of Graves' type that showed no ophthalmopathy progression within 18 months was stable. Diagnosis relied on clinical symptoms, serum thyroxine and TRAb, thyroid ultrasound and orbital computed tomography. This clonotype showed up many times. It was RNA transcripts that yielded the amplified TCR beta CDR3 regions. Primed by the HTBI set, a first-round RT-PCR was run on the TCR CDR3. TCRdb re-analysed the multiplex PCR reads in MiXCR, keeping a single row per CDR3 protein. The sample carries about 680,000 distinct CDR3 sequences, approximately 36% recorded once. Trimming cost V 5 bases and J 2 bases; bases outside gene matches: 15. CDR3 length equals 18 residues. CDR1 and CDR2 (germline): SGHVS, FQNEAQ.

This chain joins TRBV7-8 and TRBJ2-7; 10 bases match TRBD2. The origin of this receptor is a middle-aged woman with Graves' hyperthyroidism. Sequencing used blood. This chain's CDR3 is CASSLDRLAGETPYEQYF. CDR3 DNA sequence: TGTGCCAGCAGCCTCGACAGGCTAGCGGGGGAGACTCCCTACGAGCAGTACTTC.